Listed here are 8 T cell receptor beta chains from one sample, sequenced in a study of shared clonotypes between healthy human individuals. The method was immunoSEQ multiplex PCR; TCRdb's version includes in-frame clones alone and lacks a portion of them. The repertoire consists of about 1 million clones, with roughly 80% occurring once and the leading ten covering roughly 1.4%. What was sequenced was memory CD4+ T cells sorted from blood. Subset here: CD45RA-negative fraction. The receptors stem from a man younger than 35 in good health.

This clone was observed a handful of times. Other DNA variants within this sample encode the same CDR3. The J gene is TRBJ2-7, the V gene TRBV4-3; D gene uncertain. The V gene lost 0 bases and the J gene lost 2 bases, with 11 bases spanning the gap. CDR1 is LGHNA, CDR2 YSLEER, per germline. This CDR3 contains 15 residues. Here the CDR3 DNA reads TGCGCCAGCAGCCAAGATAGGGCAGCGACCTACGAGCAGTACTTC. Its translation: CASSQDRAATYEQYF.

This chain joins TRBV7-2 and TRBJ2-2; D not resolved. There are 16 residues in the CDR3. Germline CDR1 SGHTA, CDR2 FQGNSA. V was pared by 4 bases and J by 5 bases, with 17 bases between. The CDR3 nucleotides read TGTGCCAGCAGCTCCGGCTACAGTCTAAAGACCGGGGAGCTGTTTTTT. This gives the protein CASSSGYSLKTGELFF. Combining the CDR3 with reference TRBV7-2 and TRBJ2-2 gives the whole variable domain GAGVSQSPSNKVTEKGKDVELRCDPISGHTALYWYRQSLGQGLEFLIYFQGNSAPDKSGLPSDRFSAERTGGSVSTLTIQRTQQEDSAVYLCASSSGYSLKTGELFFGEGSRLTVL.

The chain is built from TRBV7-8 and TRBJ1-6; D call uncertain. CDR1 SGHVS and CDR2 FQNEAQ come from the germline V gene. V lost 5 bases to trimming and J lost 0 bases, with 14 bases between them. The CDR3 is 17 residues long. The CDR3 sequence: CASSLLDLDSYNSPLHF. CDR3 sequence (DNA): TGTGCCAGCAGCCTCTTGGACCTAGACTCCTATAATTCACCCCTCCACTTT.

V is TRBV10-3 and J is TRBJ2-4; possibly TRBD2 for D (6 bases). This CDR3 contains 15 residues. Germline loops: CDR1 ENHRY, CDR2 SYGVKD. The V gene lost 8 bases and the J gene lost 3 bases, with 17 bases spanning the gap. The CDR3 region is CAIWSPGGGKNIQYF. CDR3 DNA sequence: TGTGCCATCTGGTCCCCCGGGGGAGGCAAAAACATTCAGTACTTC.

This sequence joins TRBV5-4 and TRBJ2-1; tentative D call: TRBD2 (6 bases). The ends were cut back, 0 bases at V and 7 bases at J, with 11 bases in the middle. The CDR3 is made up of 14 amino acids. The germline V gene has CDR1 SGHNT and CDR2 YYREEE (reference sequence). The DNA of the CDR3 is TGTGCCAGCAGCTTGGCGGGAGACACGAATGAGCAGTTCTTC. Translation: CASSLAGDTNEQFF. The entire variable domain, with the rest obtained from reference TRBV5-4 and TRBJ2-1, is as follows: ETGVTQSPTHLIKTRGQQVTLRCSSQSGHNTVSWYQQALGQGPQFIFQYYREEENGRGNFPPRFSGLQFPNYSSELNVNALELDDSALYLCASSLAGDTNEQFFGPGTRLTVL.

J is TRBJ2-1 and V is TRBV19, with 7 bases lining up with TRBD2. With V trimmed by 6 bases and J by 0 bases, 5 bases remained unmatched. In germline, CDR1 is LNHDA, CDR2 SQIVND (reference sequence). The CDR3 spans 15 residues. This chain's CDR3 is CASRVAGSSYNEQFF. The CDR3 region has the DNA TGTGCCAGTAGAGTAGCGGGCAGCTCCTACAATGAGCAGTTCTTC.

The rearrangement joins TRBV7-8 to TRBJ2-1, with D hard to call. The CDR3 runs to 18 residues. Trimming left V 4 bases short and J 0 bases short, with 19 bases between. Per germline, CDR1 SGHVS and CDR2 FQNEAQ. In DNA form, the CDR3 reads TGTGCCAGCAGCTACACCTTTGGCCGGCTCAGCTCCTACAATGAGCAGTTCTTC. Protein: CASSYTFGRLSSYNEQFF.

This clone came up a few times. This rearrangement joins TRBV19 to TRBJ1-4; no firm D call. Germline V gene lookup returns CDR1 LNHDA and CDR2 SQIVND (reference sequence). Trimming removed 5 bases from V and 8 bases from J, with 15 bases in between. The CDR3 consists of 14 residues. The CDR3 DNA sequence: TGTGCCAGTAGTGCCGGCGAGCCTGGGGAAAAACTGTTTTTT. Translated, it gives CASSAGEPGEKLFF.